This TCR beta chain was documented in a study of Ad26.COV2.S vaccination and SARS-CoV-2 variants. The protocol was immunoSEQ multiplex PCR, while the TCRdb copy is restricted to in-frame clones and leaves out a portion. The sample records roughly 700,000 clones, roughly nine tenths being singletons. This clone was counted between two and nine times. CDR1 is SGHVS and CDR2 is FQNEAQ in the germline V gene. V lost 5 bases, J lost 3 bases, and 14 bases lay in between. This CDR3 spans 15 amino acids. This sample's treatment: some 20 received Ad26.COV2.S at low or high dose, single or two shots; 5 received placebo; per-sample allocation not given. Samples analyzed were those drawn on day 63 after the first vaccine or placebo injection.

The sequencing here drew on peripheral blood, taken in a trial of Ad26.COV2.S vaccine versus placebo. The chain carries TRBV7-8 and TRBJ1-5; the D is unclear. This clonotype was sampled from a person aged 18-60 years who received the Ad26.COV2.S COVID-19 vaccine or a placebo. CDR3 sequence (DNA): TGTGCCAGCAGCCAGTTAGACGGAACCAATCAGCCCCAGCATTTT. As protein: CASSQLDGTNQPQHF.